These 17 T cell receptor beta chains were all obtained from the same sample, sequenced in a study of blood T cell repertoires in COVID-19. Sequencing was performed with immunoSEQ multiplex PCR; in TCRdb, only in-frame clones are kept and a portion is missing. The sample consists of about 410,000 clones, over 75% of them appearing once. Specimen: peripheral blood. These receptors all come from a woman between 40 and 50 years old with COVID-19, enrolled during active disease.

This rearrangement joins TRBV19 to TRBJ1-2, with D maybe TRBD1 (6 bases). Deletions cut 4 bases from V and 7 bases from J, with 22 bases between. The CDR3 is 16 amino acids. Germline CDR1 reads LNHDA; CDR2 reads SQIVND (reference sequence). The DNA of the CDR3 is TGTGCCAGTAGTACCCGACCCCAGGGGATGTTGGGTGGCTACACCTTC. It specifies CASSTRPQGMLGGYTF.

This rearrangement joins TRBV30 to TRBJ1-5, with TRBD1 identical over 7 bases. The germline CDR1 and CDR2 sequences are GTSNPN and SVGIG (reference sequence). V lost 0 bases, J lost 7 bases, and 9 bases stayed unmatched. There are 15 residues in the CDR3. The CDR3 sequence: CAWSVGDRVIQPQHF. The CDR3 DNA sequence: TGTGCCTGGAGTGTTGGAGACAGGGTCATCCAGCCCCAGCATTTT.

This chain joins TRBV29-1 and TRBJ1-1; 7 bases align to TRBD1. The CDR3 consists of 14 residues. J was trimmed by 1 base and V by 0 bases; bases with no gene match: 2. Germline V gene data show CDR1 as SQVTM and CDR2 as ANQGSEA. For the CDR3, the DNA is TGCAGCGTTGAAGAAGACAGGGCGAACACTGAAGCTTTCTTT. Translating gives CSVEEDRANTEAFF.

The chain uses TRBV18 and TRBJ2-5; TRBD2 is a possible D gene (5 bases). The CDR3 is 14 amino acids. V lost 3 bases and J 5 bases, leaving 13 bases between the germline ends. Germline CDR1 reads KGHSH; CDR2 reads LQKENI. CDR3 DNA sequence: TGTGCCAGCTCACCGGCGGGCTTGAGGGAGACCCAGTACTTC. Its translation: CASSPAGLRETQYF.

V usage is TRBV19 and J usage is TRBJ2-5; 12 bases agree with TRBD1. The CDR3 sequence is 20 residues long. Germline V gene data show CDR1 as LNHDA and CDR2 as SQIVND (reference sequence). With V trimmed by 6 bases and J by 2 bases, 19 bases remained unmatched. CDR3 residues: CASSRRGQGARGAMQETQYF. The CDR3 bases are TGTGCCAGTAGCCGCCGGGGACAGGGGGCAAGAGGGGCCATGCAAGAGACCCAGTACTTC.

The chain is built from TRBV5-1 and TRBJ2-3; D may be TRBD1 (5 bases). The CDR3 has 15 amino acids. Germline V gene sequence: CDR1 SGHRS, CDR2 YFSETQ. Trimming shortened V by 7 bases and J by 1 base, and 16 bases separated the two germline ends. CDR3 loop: CASSESDIRTDTQYF. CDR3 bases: TGCGCCAGCTCCGAGTCGGACATACGCACAGATACGCAGTATTTT. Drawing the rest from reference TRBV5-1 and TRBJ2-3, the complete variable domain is KAGVTQTPRYLIKTRGQQVTLSCSPISGHRSVSWYQQTPGQGLQFLFEYFSETQRNKGNFPGRFSGRQFSNSRSEMNVSTLELGDSALYLCASSESDIRTDTQYFGPGTRLTVL.

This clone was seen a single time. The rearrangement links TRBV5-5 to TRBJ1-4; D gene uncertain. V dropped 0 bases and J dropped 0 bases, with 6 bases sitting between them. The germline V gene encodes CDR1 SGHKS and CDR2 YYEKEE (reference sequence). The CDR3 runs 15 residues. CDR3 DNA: TGTGCCAGCAGCTTGGAACAACCAACTAATGAAAAACTGTTTTTT. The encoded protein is CASSLEQPTNEKLFF.

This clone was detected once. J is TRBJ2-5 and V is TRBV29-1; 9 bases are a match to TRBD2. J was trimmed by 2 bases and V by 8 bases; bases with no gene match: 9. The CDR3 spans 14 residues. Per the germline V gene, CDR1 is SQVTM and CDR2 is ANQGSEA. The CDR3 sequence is CSIGTSTLQETQYF. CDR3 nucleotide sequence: TGCAGCATCGGGACTAGCACTTTGCAAGAGACCCAGTACTTC.

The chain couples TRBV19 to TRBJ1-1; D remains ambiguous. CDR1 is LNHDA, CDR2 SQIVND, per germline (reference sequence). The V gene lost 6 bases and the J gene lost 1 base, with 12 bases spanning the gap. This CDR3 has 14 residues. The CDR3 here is CASRFIAGNTEAFF. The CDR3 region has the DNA TGTGCCAGTAGATTCATAGCGGGGAACACTGAAGCTTTCTTT.

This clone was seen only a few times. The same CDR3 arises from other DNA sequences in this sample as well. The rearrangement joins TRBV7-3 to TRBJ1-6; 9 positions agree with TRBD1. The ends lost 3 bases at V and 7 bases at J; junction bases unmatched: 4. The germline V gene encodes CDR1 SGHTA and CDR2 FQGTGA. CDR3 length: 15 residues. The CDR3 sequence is CASSFADRGNSPLHF. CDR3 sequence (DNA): TGTGCCAGCAGCTTCGCTGACAGGGGGAATTCACCCCTCCACTTT.

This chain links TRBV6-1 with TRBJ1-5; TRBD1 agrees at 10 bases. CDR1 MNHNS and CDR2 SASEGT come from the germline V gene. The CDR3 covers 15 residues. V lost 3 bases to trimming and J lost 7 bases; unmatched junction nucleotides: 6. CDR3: CASSDTGTGAQPQHF. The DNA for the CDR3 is TGTGCCAGCAGTGATACCGGGACAGGGGCCCAGCCCCAGCATTTT.

CDR3 coding DNA: TGTGCCAGTCGATCGGGACAGGGGGTCCACGAGCAGTACTTC. This encodes CASRSGQGVHEQYF. The chain links TRBV19 to TRBJ2-7; 11 nucleotides match TRBD1. The CDR3 sequence is 14 residues long. Trimming took 8 bases from V and 5 from J; bases not matched to a gene: 8. Germline V CDR1 and CDR2: LNHDA, SQIVND (reference sequence).

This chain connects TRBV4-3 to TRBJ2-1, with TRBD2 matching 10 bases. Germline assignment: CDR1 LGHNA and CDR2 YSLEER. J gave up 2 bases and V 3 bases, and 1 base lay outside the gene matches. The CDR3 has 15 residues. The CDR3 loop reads CASSHGTSAYNEQFF. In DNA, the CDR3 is TGCGCCAGCAGCCATGGGACTAGCGCCTACAATGAGCAGTTCTTC.

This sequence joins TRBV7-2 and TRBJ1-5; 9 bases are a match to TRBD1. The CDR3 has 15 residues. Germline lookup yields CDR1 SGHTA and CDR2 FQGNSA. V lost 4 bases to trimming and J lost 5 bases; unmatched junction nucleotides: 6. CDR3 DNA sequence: TGTGCCAGCAGCTCCGGACAGGGGCTCCATCAGCCCCAGCATTTT. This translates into CASSSGQGLHQPQHF. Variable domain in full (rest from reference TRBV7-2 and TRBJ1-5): GAGVSQSPSNKVTEKGKDVELRCDPISGHTALYWYRQSLGQGLEFLIYFQGNSAPDKSGLPSDRFSAERTGGSVSTLTIQRTQQEDSAVYLCASSSGQGLHQPQHFGDGTRLSIL.

CDR3 residues: CASSLRQVNEQFF. The CDR3, as DNA: TGTGCCAGCAGCCTACGACAGGTCAATGAGCAGTTCTTC. The chain couples TRBV7-3 to TRBJ2-1; D perhaps matches TRBD1 (6 bases). V lost 5 bases and J lost 6, with 11 bases in between. Per the germline V gene, CDR1 is SGHTA and CDR2 is FQGTGA. CDR3 length: 13 amino acids.

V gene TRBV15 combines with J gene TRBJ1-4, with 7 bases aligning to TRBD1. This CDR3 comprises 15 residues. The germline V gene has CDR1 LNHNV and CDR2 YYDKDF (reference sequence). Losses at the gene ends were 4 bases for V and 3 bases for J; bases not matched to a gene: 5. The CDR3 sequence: CATSTLTGPNEKLFF. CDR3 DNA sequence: TGTGCCACCAGCACCTTGACAGGGCCTAATGAAAAACTGTTTTTT. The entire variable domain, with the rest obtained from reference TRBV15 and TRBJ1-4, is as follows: DAMVIQNPRYQVTQFGKPVTLSCSQTLNHNVMYWYQQKSSQAPKLLFHYYDKDFNNEADTPDNFQSRRPNTSFCFLDIRSPGLGDTAMYLCATSTLTGPNEKLFFGSGTQLSVL.

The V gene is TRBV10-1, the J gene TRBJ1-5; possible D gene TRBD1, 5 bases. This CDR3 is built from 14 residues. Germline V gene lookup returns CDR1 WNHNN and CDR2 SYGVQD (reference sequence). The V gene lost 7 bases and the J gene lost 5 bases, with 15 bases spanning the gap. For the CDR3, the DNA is TGCGCCAGCATTATGAGGACAAGGGATCAGCCCCAGCATTTT. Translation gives CASIMRTRDQPQHF.